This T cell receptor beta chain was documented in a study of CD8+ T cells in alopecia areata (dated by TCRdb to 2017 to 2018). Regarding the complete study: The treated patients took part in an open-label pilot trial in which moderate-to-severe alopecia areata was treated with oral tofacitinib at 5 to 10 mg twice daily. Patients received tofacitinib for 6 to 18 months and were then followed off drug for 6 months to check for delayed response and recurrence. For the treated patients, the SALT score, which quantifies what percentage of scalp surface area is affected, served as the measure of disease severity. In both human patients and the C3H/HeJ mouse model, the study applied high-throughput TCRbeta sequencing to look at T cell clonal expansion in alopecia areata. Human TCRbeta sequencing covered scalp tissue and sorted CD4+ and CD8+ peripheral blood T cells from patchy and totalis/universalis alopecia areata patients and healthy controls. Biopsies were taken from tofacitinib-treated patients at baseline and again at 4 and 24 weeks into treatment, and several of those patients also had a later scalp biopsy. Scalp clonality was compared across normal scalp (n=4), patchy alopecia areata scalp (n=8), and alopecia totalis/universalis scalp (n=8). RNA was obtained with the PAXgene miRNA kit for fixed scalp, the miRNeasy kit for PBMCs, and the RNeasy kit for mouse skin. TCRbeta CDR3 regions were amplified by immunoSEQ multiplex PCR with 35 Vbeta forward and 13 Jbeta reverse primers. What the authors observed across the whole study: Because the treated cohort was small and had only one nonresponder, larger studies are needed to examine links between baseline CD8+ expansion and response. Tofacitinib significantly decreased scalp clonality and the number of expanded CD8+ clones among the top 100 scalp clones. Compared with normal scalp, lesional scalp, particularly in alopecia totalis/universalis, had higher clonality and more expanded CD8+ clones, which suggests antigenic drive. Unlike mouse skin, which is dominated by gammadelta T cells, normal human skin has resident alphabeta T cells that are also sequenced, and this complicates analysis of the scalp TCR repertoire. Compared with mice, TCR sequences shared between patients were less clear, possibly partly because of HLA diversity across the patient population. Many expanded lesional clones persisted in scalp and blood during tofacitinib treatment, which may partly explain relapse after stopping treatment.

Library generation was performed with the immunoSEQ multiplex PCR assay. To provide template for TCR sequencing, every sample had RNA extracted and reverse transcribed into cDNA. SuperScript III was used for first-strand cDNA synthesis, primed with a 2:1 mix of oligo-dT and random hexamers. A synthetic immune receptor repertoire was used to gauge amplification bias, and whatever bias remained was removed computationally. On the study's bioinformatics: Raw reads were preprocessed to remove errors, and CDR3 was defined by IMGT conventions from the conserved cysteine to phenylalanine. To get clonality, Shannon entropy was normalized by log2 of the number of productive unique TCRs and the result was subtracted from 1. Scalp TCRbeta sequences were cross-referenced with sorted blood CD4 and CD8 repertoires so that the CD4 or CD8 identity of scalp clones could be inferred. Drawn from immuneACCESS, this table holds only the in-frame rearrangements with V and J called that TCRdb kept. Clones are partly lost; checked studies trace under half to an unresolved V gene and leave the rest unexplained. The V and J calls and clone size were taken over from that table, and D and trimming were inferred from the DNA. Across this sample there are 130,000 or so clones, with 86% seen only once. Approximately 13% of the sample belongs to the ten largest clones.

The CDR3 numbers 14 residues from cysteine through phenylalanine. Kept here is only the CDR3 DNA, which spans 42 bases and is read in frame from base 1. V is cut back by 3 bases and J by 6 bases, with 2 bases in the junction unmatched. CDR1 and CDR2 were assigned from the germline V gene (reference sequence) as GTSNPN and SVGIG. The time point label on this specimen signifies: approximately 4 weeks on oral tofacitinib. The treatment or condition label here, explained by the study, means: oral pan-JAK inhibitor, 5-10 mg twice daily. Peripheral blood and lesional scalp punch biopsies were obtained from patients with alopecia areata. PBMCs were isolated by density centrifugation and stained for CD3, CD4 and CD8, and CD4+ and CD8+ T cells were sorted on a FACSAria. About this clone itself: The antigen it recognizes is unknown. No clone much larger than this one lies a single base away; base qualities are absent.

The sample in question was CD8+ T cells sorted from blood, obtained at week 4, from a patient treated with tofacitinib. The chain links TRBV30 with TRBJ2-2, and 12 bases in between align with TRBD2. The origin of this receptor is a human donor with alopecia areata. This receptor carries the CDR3 CAWRGTSGSGELFF. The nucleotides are TGTGCCTGGAGGGGGACTAGCGGGTCCGGGGAGCTGTTTTTT. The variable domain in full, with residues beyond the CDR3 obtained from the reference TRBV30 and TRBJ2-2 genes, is SQTIHQWPATLVQPVGSPLSLECTVEGTSNPNLYWYRQAAGRGLQLLFYSVGIGQISSEVPQNLSASRPQDRQFILSSKKLLLSDSGFYLCAWRGTSGSGELFFGEGSRLTVL.